This is a list of T cell receptor beta chains from one sample in a study of blood T cell repertoires in COVID-19. The table came from immunoSEQ multiplex PCR; TCRdb's copy has only in-frame clones and leaves some out. The repertoire holds over 150,000 clones, with around 90% as singletons. Material: peripheral blood. All receptors come from a woman at least 80 years old with COVID-19, enrolled during active disease. Both conserved end residues are part of each CDR3. D genes are given only for firm matches. Clone size, where shown, is once, few, many, or a class for clones that have expanded.

abundance: .
d_gene: TRBD1
j_gene: TRBJ1-5
v_gene: TRBV4-3
CDR3nt: TGCGCCAGCAGCCAAGGGACAGGGGGCTTCAATCAGCCCCAGCATTTT
CDR3aa: CASSQGTGGFNQPQHF

abundance: once
d_gene: TRBD2
j_gene: TRBJ2-1
v_gene: TRBV4-2
CDR3nt: TGTGCCAGCAGCCAGGAACCGGGACTAGCGGTTTCCTACAATGAGCAGTTCTTC
CDR3aa: CASSQEPGLAVSYNEQFF

abundance: .
d_gene: .
j_gene: TRBJ2-1
v_gene: TRBV29-1
CDR3nt: TGCAGCGTTGGGGCCGGGATCAGGCCAAATGAGCAGTTCTTC
CDR3aa: CSVGAGIRPNEQFF

abundance: .
d_gene: TRBD2
j_gene: TRBJ2-7
v_gene: TRBV28
CDR3nt: TGTGCCAGCAGTTCCCCAAGAAGCGGGAGGGCCCGCGAGCAGTACTTC
CDR3aa: CASSSPRSGRAREQYF

abundance: .
d_gene: .
j_gene: TRBJ1-2
v_gene: TRBV6-2/TRBV6-3
CDR3nt: TGTGCCAGCAGCCACAGAGCCCATGGCTACACCTTC
CDR3aa: CASSHRAHGYTF

abundance: once
d_gene: .
j_gene: TRBJ1-2
v_gene: TRBV5-1
CDR3nt: TGCGCCAGCAGCTCAGGCGCCTCCTATGGCTACACCTTC
CDR3aa: CASSSGASYGYTF

abundance: .
d_gene: .
j_gene: TRBJ1-2
v_gene: TRBV20-1
CDR3nt: TGCAGTGCTAGTCCCGGTGCCCCCTATGGCTACACCTTC
CDR3aa: CSASPGAPYGYTF

abundance: .
d_gene: TRBD1
j_gene: TRBJ2-3
v_gene: TRBV19
CDR3nt: TGTGCCAGTAGTATGGGTCGGGGGACAGGATACACAGATACGCAGTATTTT
CDR3aa: CASSMGRGTGYTDTQYF

abundance: .
d_gene: .
j_gene: TRBJ1-2
v_gene: TRBV28
CDR3nt: TGTGCCAGCAAAGGGGTTCCGGGTAATGGCTACACCTTC
CDR3aa: CASKGVPGNGYTF

abundance: .
d_gene: .
j_gene: TRBJ1-2
v_gene: TRBV6-5
CDR3nt: TGTGCCAGCAGGAACAGAATCGGTGGCTACACCTTC
CDR3aa: CASRNRIGGYTF

abundance: .
d_gene: .
j_gene: TRBJ1-1
v_gene: TRBV2
CDR3nt: TGTGCCAGCAGTGAAATAAGGACATTATCCGCTGAAGCTTTCTTT
CDR3aa: CASSEIRTLSAEAFF

abundance: .
d_gene: .
j_gene: TRBJ2-4
v_gene: TRBV7-9
CDR3nt: TGTGCCAGCAGCTTAGAGGGACGGGAGAAAAACATTCAGTACTTC
CDR3aa: CASSLEGREKNIQYF

abundance: .
d_gene: .
j_gene: TRBJ2-5
v_gene: TRBV28
CDR3nt: TGTGCCAGCAGCCCCGCCAAGAGAGGGTACCAAGAGACCCAGTACTTC
CDR3aa: CASSPAKRGYQETQYF

abundance: .
d_gene: TRBD1
j_gene: TRBJ2-3
v_gene: TRBV7-9
CDR3nt: TGTGCCAGCAGCCAAGGACAGGGTCTTAGCACAGATACGCAGTATTTT
CDR3aa: CASSQGQGLSTDTQYF

abundance: few
d_gene: TRBD2
j_gene: TRBJ2-7
v_gene: TRBV11-2
CDR3nt: TGTGCCAGCAGCCCAGGACTAGCGGGAGGCTCCCCCCGCGAGCAGTACTTC
CDR3aa: CASSPGLAGGSPREQYF

abundance: .
d_gene: .
j_gene: TRBJ1-4
v_gene: TRBV6-1
CDR3nt: TGTGCCAGCAGTGAAGCGAACAGGGCATGGAAACTGTTTTTT
CDR3aa: CASSEANRAWKLFF

abundance: .
d_gene: .
j_gene: TRBJ1-2
v_gene: TRBV3-1/TRBV3-2
CDR3nt: TGTGCCAGCAGCCAAAGTGCCTCTAAAAACTATGGCTACACCTTC
CDR3aa: CASSQSASKNYGYTF

abundance: .
d_gene: .
j_gene: TRBJ1-6
v_gene: TRBV4-2
CDR3nt: TGTGCCAGCAGCCAGACTTCGGCTGATTATAATTCACCCCTCCACTTT
CDR3aa: CASSQTSADYNSPLHF

abundance: once
d_gene: TRBD2
j_gene: TRBJ2-5
v_gene: TRBV28
CDR3nt: TGTGCCAGCAGAGCGGGACTAGCGGGATCAGAGACCCAGTACTTC
CDR3aa: CASRAGLAGSETQYF

abundance: .
d_gene: .
j_gene: TRBJ1-1
v_gene: TRBV2
CDR3nt: TGTGCCAGCGGCTTTAAACTGAACACTGAAGCTTTCTTT
CDR3aa: CASGFKLNTEAFF

abundance: once
d_gene: TRBD1
j_gene: TRBJ1-1
v_gene: TRBV19
CDR3nt: TGTGCCACCAAGGACAGGGGTGAAACGGGCACTGAAGCTTTCTTT
CDR3aa: CATKDRGETGTEAFF

abundance: .
d_gene: TRBD1
j_gene: TRBJ2-5
v_gene: TRBV6-6
CDR3nt: TGTGCCAGCAGTTACTTTACAGGGGGAGAGACCCAGTACTTC
CDR3aa: CASSYFTGGETQYF

abundance: .
d_gene: TRBD1
j_gene: TRBJ1-1
v_gene: TRBV19
CDR3nt: TGTGCCAGTAGAGTTGGGGACAGGGAGCGGACTGAAGCTTTCTTT
CDR3aa: CASRVGDRERTEAFF

abundance: .
d_gene: .
j_gene: TRBJ1-5
v_gene: TRBV28
CDR3nt: TGTGCCAGCGGACTCCCCGGGAGGGGTCAGCCCCAGCATTTT
CDR3aa: CASGLPGRGQPQHF

abundance: .
d_gene: TRBD1
j_gene: TRBJ2-2
v_gene: TRBV7-2
CDR3nt: TGTGCCAGCAGCTTACTGACAGGGGCGCGCGGGGAGCTGTTTTTT
CDR3aa: CASSLLTGARGELFF

abundance: once
d_gene: .
j_gene: TRBJ1-2
v_gene: TRBV6-5
CDR3nt: TGTGCCAGCAGACGTATACAGGGTGATGGCTACACCTTC
CDR3aa: CASRRIQGDGYTF

abundance: .
d_gene: .
j_gene: TRBJ1-1
v_gene: TRBV28
CDR3nt: TGTGCCAGCAGTTTATTGGGGGCGCGAGCTTTCTTT
CDR3aa: CASSLLGARAFF

abundance: .
d_gene: .
j_gene: TRBJ2-7
v_gene: TRBV28
CDR3nt: TGTGCCAGCAGTTTGGGCTACTTCTACGAGCAGTACTTC
CDR3aa: CASSLGYFYEQYF

abundance: .
d_gene: TRBD2
j_gene: TRBJ2-7
v_gene: TRBV28
CDR3nt: TGTGCCAGCAGCCGTAGCGGGAGTGTGGGATACGAGCAGTACTTC
CDR3aa: CASSRSGSVGYEQYF

abundance: .
d_gene: TRBD1
j_gene: TRBJ2-7
v_gene: TRBV6-5
CDR3nt: TGTGCCAGCAGTATAGGACAGGGGTACTCCTACGAGCAGTACTTC
CDR3aa: CASSIGQGYSYEQYF

abundance: .
d_gene: TRBD1
j_gene: TRBJ1-2
v_gene: TRBV20-1
CDR3nt: TGCAGTGCTAGTCGGACAGGAGATAGCTATGGCTACACCTTC
CDR3aa: CSASRTGDSYGYTF

abundance: once
d_gene: .
j_gene: TRBJ1-1
v_gene: TRBV6-5
CDR3nt: TGTGCCAGCAGTCCACCGACAGAACTCTACACTGAAGCTTTCTTT
CDR3aa: CASSPPTELYTEAFF

abundance: .
d_gene: .
j_gene: TRBJ1-5
v_gene: TRBV12-3/TRBV12-4
CDR3nt: TGTGCCAGCAGATGGGGGGGGGATCAGCCCCAGCATTTT
CDR3aa: CASRWGGDQPQHF

abundance: .
d_gene: TRBD2
j_gene: TRBJ2-7
v_gene: TRBV4-2
CDR3nt: TGTGCCAGCAGCCAAGAAAAGCGGGAGGGAGGGGACGAGCAGTACTTC
CDR3aa: CASSQEKREGGDEQYF

abundance: .
d_gene: TRBD1
j_gene: TRBJ2-1
v_gene: TRBV5-1
CDR3nt: TGCGCCAGCAGCCTGGGACAGGGGGCCGGTGAGCAGTTCTTC
CDR3aa: CASSLGQGAGEQFF

abundance: .
d_gene: .
j_gene: TRBJ2-5
v_gene: TRBV19
CDR3nt: TGTGCCAGTTCAGGACATAAACAAGAGACCCAGTACTTC
CDR3aa: CASSGHKQETQYF

abundance: .
d_gene: TRBD2
j_gene: TRBJ2-1
v_gene: TRBV18
CDR3nt: TGTGCCAGCTCACCACAGGGACTAGCGGGTGGGGAGCAGTTCTTC
CDR3aa: CASSPQGLAGGEQFF

abundance: .
d_gene: TRBD2
j_gene: TRBJ2-1
v_gene: TRBV27
CDR3nt: TGTGCCAGCAGCCCACGGACTAGCGGGACCTGGGATGAGCAGTTCTTC
CDR3aa: CASSPRTSGTWDEQFF

abundance: .
d_gene: .
j_gene: TRBJ2-4
v_gene: TRBV7-2
CDR3nt: TGTGCCAGCAGCTTAGCTTTCCAGGGAGCCAAAAACATTCAGTACTTC
CDR3aa: CASSLAFQGAKNIQYF

abundance: .
d_gene: TRBD1
j_gene: TRBJ2-3
v_gene: TRBV6-2/TRBV6-3
CDR3nt: TGTGCCAGCAGTTACTGGATAACCGACAGGGTTCGGACAGATACGCAGTATTTT
CDR3aa: CASSYWITDRVRTDTQYF

abundance: .
d_gene: TRBD2
j_gene: TRBJ2-7
v_gene: TRBV7-8
CDR3nt: TGTGCCAGCACCGGGACTAGCGGGAGGGTAGTCCACGAGCAGTACTTC
CDR3aa: CASTGTSGRVVHEQYF

abundance: .
d_gene: .
j_gene: TRBJ1-5
v_gene: TRBV7-2
CDR3nt: TGTGCCAGCAGCCCCTGGGGGGGCGGAAGCAATCAGCCCCAGCATTTT
CDR3aa: CASSPWGGGSNQPQHF

abundance: few
d_gene: .
j_gene: TRBJ1-2
v_gene: TRBV2
CDR3nt: TGTGCCAGCAGTGAATCAGGGGTCTATGGCTACACCTTC
CDR3aa: CASSESGVYGYTF

abundance: .
d_gene: TRBD1
j_gene: TRBJ1-6
v_gene: TRBV9
CDR3nt: TGTGCCAGCAGCGTAGGGTCCGGACAGGGGAATTCACCCCTCCACTTT
CDR3aa: CASSVGSGQGNSPLHF

abundance: .
d_gene: TRBD2
j_gene: TRBJ2-2
v_gene: TRBV13
CDR3nt: TGTGCCAGCAGCTTAGGGTTGGCGGGAGTCGACACCGGGGAGCTGTTTTTT
CDR3aa: CASSLGLAGVDTGELFF